This T cell receptor beta chain is from a study of cytomegalovirus exposure and HLA in healthy donors. V lost 1 base and J lost 5; bases outside the gene matches: 5. Germline CDR1 and CDR2: ENHRY and SYGVKD. This CDR3 is 14 amino acids long. A multiplex PCR was run with 60 Vbeta primers and 13 Jbeta primers. Method: immunoSEQ multiplex PCR; TCRdb's copy keeps in-frame clones and lacks some. The table has 150,000 to 200,000 clones, 70% to 90% seen once; the top ten hold about 9.3%. V usage is TRBV10-3 and J usage is TRBJ2-7, with 7 bases that match TRBD1. Sequencing used PBMCs. This TCR derives from a man between 18 and 35 years old in good health and CMV-seropositive. Here the CDR3 reads CAISELGQYNEQYF. Here the CDR3 DNA reads TGTGCCATCAGTGAGTTGGGACAGTATAACGAGCAGTACTTC.